This T cell receptor (beta chain) was documented in a study of shared clonotypes between healthy human individuals. At the deep level, the assay was run. TCRdb's table, derived via immunoSEQ multiplex PCR, lists solely in-frame clones and lacks some. The sample has approximately 2,200,000 clones, roughly 91% seen once. This clone was seen more than once but under ten times. Its antigen is not known. Findings of the study overall: The study's rarefaction showed incomplete sorted-subset sequencing despite large depth. Across subsets, estimated richness was generally greater for naive than for memory populations. Expectations were that clonotype sharing among donors would be affected by sequencing depth.

The naive CD8 population came from CD45RO-negative cells selected for CCR7, without terminally differentiated effector memory CD45RA+ cells. Specimen: naive CD8+ T cells from PBMCs. This receptor was taken from a man aged 18 to 29 in good health. Some clones in this sample may be carry-over from other donors' samples.

The DNA for the CDR3 is TGTGCCAGCAGCAAACCTCGGGACAGGGAACCGAGGACCGGGGAGCTGTTTTTT. Translating it yields CASSKPRDREPRTGELFF. The chain couples TRBV7-2 to TRBJ2-2; 9 nucleotides align to TRBD1. V gave up 5 bases and J gave up 5 bases; unmatched junction bases: 15. The CDR3 is 18 residues long. Per the germline V gene, CDR1 is SGHTA and CDR2 is FQGNSA.